Each of the 14 T cell receptor beta chains below was sequenced from the same sample in a study of blood T cells in healthy people across ages. It was with a sample-barcoded 5' primer and a J-beta primer mix that a second PCR of roughly 7 to 12 cycles was run. TCRdb redid the calling of the 5' RACE reads with MiXCR, one entry per CDR3 protein. The top ten clones hold more than 3% of a sample with about 800,000 distinct CDR3 sequences, roughly 25% of them seen once. These same records also appear under a second study, on T cells of mothers and their children.

The sample comprised blood. The receptors were sampled from a boy aged 5 to 17 in good health.

This chain uses TRBV28 with TRBJ1-1, with D maybe TRBD1 (5 bases). V lost 6 bases and J 5 bases, leaving 19 bases between the germline ends. This CDR3 contains 15 residues. Germline V gene data show CDR1 as MDHEN and CDR2 as SYDVKM. The CDR3 sequence is CASRVDRGTGTEAFF. The DNA of the CDR3 is TGTGCCAGCAGAGTTGACCGGGGGACCGGGACTGAAGCTTTCTTT.

This sequence joins TRBV10-3 and TRBJ1-1; D remains unclear. Trimming left V 5 bases short and J 1 base short, with 8 bases between. Germline CDR1 reads ENHRY; CDR2 reads SYGVKD. This CDR3 region has 13 residues. CDR3 sequence (DNA): TGTGCCATCAGTCGGACGGAGAACACTGAAGCTTTCTTT. It translates to CAISRTENTEAFF.

This clonotype was detected only a few times. This rearrangement joins TRBV7-8 to TRBJ2-7; the match to TRBD2 covers 7 bases. Germline lookup yields CDR1 SGHVS and CDR2 FQNEAQ. CDR3 length: 14 residues. V gave up 5 bases and J gave up 2 bases; unmatched junction bases: 6. CDR3 in amino acids: CASSQRDSTYEQYF. As DNA, the CDR3 is TGTGCCAGCAGCCAGCGGGACTCAACCTACGAGCAGTACTTC.

This clonotype was picked up a small number of times. The rearrangement uses TRBV12-3 or TRBV12-4 and TRBJ2-1, with unresolved D. Trimming cost V 3 bases and J 5 bases, with 8 bases left between them. The CDR3 runs 13 residues. CDR3 DNA sequence: TGTGCCAGCAGTTTTACTTGGAACAATGAGCAGTTCTTC. Protein: CASSFTWNNEQFF.

In its sample, this clonotype was seen a few times. The V and J genes are TRBV6-6 and TRBJ2-1; D is possibly TRBD1 or TRBD2 (5 bases each). This CDR3 has 12 amino acids. Germline V lookup: CDR1 MNHNY, CDR2 SVGAGI (reference sequence). The V gene lost 11 bases and the J gene lost 4 bases, with 12 bases spanning the gap. In DNA, the CDR3 is TGTGCCGGGTGGGACGGATACAATGAGCAGTTCTTC. Protein: CAGWDGYNEQFF.

This chain uses TRBV24-1 with TRBJ2-5; 7 nucleotides agree with TRBD1. Germline assignment: CDR1 KGHDR and CDR2 SFDVKD. V lost 7 bases and J lost 0; bases outside the gene matches: 7. CDR3 length equals 15 residues. The CDR3: CATSTGQTNQETQYF. DNA for the CDR3: TGTGCCACCAGCACGGGACAGACAAACCAAGAGACCCAGTACTTC.

This clonotype was counted only a few times. The genes are TRBV5-1 and TRBJ2-1; 12 bases map to TRBD1. Per germline, CDR1 SGHRS and CDR2 YFSETQ. V shed 4 bases and J 2 bases; nucleotides not matched to a gene: 10. The CDR3 sequence is 18 residues long. In nucleotides, the CDR3 is TGCGCCAGCAGCCTAGTCCCGGGACAGGGGGCAACCTACAATGAGCAGTTCTTC. It yields the protein CASSLVPGQGATYNEQFF. The full variable domain, in which reference TRBV5-1 and TRBJ2-1 provide the parts outside the CDR3, is KAGVTQTPRYLIKTRGQQVTLSCSPISGHRSVSWYQQTPGQGLQFLFEYFSETQRNKGNFPGRFSGRQFSNSRSEMNVSTLELGDSALYLCASSLVPGQGATYNEQFFGPGTRLTVL.

Only one count was recorded for this clonotype. The chain uses TRBV14 and TRBJ2-5; possible D gene TRBD2, 6 bases. This CDR3 contains 13 residues. Germline-derived CDR1 and CDR2 are SGHDN and FVKESK. The V gene lost 4 bases and the J gene lost 4 bases, with 10 bases spanning the gap. This CDR3 is CASSRGGLETQYF. CDR3 DNA sequence: TGTGCCAGCAGCCGAGGAGGGTTAGAGACCCAGTACTTC.

The CDR3 DNA is TGCAGTGCTAGGGAGCCCCGGACAGTCGTTGGCTACACCTTC. Its protein product is CSAREPRTVVGYTF. The chain carries TRBV20-1 and TRBJ1-2, with D perhaps TRBD1 (6 bases). Germline-derived CDR1 and CDR2 are DFQATT and SNEGSKA (reference sequence). The CDR3 is made up of 14 amino acids. Trimming took off 3 bases at V and 7 bases at J, with 18 bases between the two ends.

The rearrangement links TRBV9 to TRBJ2-5; D is possibly TRBD2 (5 bases). The germline V gene encodes CDR1 SGDLS and CDR2 YYNGEE. The V end was cut by 3 bases, the J end by 4 bases, with 16 bases between. CDR3 length equals 15 residues. The CDR3 reads CASSEGPLGIETQYF. The DNA of the CDR3 is TGTGCCAGCAGCGAGGGCCCGCTCGGGATAGAGACCCAGTACTTC.

V usage is TRBV21-1 and J usage is TRBJ1-2. TRBV21-1 is a listed pseudogene. The CDR3 length is 14 residues. The chain's CDR3 is CASSNQRRNYGYTF. The CDR3, as DNA: TGTGCCAGCAGCAATCAACGGAGGAACTATGGCTACACCTTC.

This rearrangement joins TRBV29-1 to TRBJ1-4; D may be TRBD1 (6 bases). CDR3 length: 15 amino acids. The V end lost 1 base, the J end lost 8 bases, and 17 bases lay between the germline ends. Germline V gene data show CDR1 as SQVTM and CDR2 as ANQGSEA. CDR3 sequence reads: CSVEAPQGTGEKLFF. CDR3 nucleotide sequence: TGCAGCGTTGAAGCCCCCCAGGGGACTGGGGAAAAACTGTTTTTT.

This clonotype was counted only a few times. CDR3 loop: CSARRAGNTDTQYF. The CDR3 nucleotides read TGCAGTGCTAGAAGGGCGGGAAACACAGATACGCAGTATTTT. This sequence joins TRBV20-1 and TRBJ2-3; D is possibly TRBD2 (6 bases). In germline, CDR1 is DFQATT, CDR2 SNEGSKA (reference sequence). V was trimmed by 2 bases and J by 2 bases, leaving 11 bases between them. This CDR3 comprises 14 residues.

This rearrangement joins TRBV29-1 to TRBJ2-5; 7 bases align to TRBD1. Matching the DNA end better, TRBJ2-7 makes the J call doubtful. Germline V lookup: CDR1 SQVTM, CDR2 ANQGSEA. The CDR3 contains 13 residues. Here the CDR3 reads CSVERDSTYEQYF. CDR3 DNA: TGCAGCGTTGAACGGGACAGCACCTACGAGCAGTACTTC.